One sample yielded the 10 T cell receptor beta chains listed below, sequenced in a study of cytomegalovirus exposure and HLA in healthy donors. Researchers ran the PCR with 60 Vbeta and 13 Jbeta primers. Profiled with immunoSEQ multiplex PCR; TCRdb holds only in-frame clones, not every one. The sample has 130,000 to 150,000 clones, around 85% seen once. Material for sequencing was PBMCs. The receptor source for this set is a young woman in good health and CMV-seronegative.

The chain links TRBV7-9 to TRBJ1-1; D might be TRBD1 (5 bases). The V end lost 5 bases, the J end lost 5 bases, and 18 bases lay between the germline ends. The germline V gene encodes CDR1 SEHNR and CDR2 FQNEAQ (reference sequence). This CDR3 comprises 15 residues. The CDR3 region has the DNA TGTGCCAGCAGCCTTGGGGGGTTGGCGGGGACTGAAGCTTTCTTT. This sequence encodes CASSLGGLAGTEAFF.

This clone was detected once. An end of the junction does not agree with germline; a read error may underlie this. This rearrangement joins TRBV29-1 to TRBJ2-7; the match to TRBD1 covers 8 bases. This CDR3 is 12 amino acids long. The germline CDR1 and CDR2 sequences are SQVTM and ANQGSEA. The CDR3 here is CSVVGTGYGQYF. The CDR3 coding sequence is TGCAGCGTTGTCGGGACAGGCTACGGGCAGTACTTC.

The V gene is TRBV5-5, the J gene TRBJ2-5; D is perhaps TRBD2 (6 bases). The length of the CDR3 is 14 residues. Trimming pared 4 bases from V and 5 bases from J, leaving 15 bases between. Germline V gene data show CDR1 as SGHKS and CDR2 as YYEKEE (reference sequence). CDR3 sequence reads: CASSLIRAGETQYF. The CDR3 nucleotides are TGTGCCAGCAGCCTCATCAGGGCGGGGGAGACCCAGTACTTC.

The chain uses TRBV27 and TRBJ2-3, with 8 bases identical to TRBD1. Germline-derived CDR1 and CDR2 are MNHEY and SMNVEV (reference sequence). The V and J ends lost 1 base and 4 bases, in that order; junction bases with no gene match: 10. The CDR3 covers 17 residues. The CDR3 DNA is TGTGCCAGCAGTTTATTCCGGACAGGGACGGAGGCAGATACGCAGTATTTT. This encodes CASSLFRTGTEADTQYF.

For this clone: At one end, the junction sequence differs from germline, possibly due to a read error. The gene calls are TRBV7-9 and TRBJ1-4, with 8 bases that match TRBD1. Germline loops: CDR1 SEHNR, CDR2 FQNEAQ (reference sequence). The CDR3 is made up of 14 amino acids. In DNA form, the CDR3 reads TGTTCCAGCAGCCAGACAGGGGTCGTAGAAAAACTGTTTTTT. Amino acid sequence: CSSSQTGVVEKLFF. Full variable domain (outside the CDR3, taken from reference TRBV7-9 and TRBJ1-4): DTGVSQNPRHKITKRGQNVTFRCDPISEHNRLYWYRQTLGQGPEFLTYFQNEAQLEKSRLLSDRFSAERPKGSFSTLEIQRTEQGDSAMYLCSSSQTGVVEKLFFGSGTQLSVL.

The chain has TRBV6-4 and TRBJ2-3, with D hard to call. Deletions cut 0 bases from V and 2 bases from J, with 6 bases between. The length of the CDR3 is 14 residues. CDR1 MRHNA and CDR2 SNTAGT come from the germline V gene. The CDR3 loop is CASSDSRDTDTQYF. In DNA, the CDR3 is TGTGCCAGCAGTGACTCGCGAGACACAGATACGCAGTATTTT.

The chain uses TRBV5-1 and TRBJ2-3; a weak D match, TRBD2 (5 bases). Germline V gives CDR1 SGHRS, CDR2 YFSETQ. Trimming pared 1 base from V and 6 bases from J, leaving 15 bases between. The CDR3 runs to 15 residues. The CDR3 spells CASSLWPTRGDTQYF. The CDR3, as DNA: TGCGCCAGCAGCTTGTGGCCGACCCGCGGGGATACGCAGTATTTT.

The chain uses TRBV19 and TRBJ2-4; D may be TRBD2 (6 bases). The V gene lost 8 bases and the J gene lost 1 base, with 18 bases spanning the gap. The CDR3 is made up of 16 amino acids. The germline V gene has CDR1 LNHDA and CDR2 SQIVND (reference sequence). As DNA, the CDR3 is TGTGCCAGTCGTGGAGGGGAAGGGGTGGCCAAAAACATTCAGTACTTC. It yields the protein CASRGGEGVAKNIQYF.

The J gene is TRBJ2-1, the V gene TRBV7-8, with D uncertain. Trimming removed 5 bases at V and 12 bases at J, with 11 bases between. The CDR3 length is 11 residues. Per the germline V gene, CDR1 is SGHVS and CDR2 is FQNEAQ. CDR3 bases: TGTGCCAGCAGCCTTTCCCGAGGGCAGTTCTTC. It yields the protein CASSLSRGQFF.

This clone was observed once. The chain uses TRBV7-9 and TRBJ1-2, with D possibly matching TRBD1 (5 bases). Trimming cost V 2 bases and J 2 bases, with 18 bases left between them. CDR1 is SEHNR, CDR2 FQNEAQ, per germline (reference sequence). The CDR3 loop spans 17 amino acids. CDR3 bases: TGTGCCAGCAGCTTAATGCTAGGGGCAGGGAACAACTATGGCTACACCTTC. It yields the protein CASSLMLGAGNNYGYTF.